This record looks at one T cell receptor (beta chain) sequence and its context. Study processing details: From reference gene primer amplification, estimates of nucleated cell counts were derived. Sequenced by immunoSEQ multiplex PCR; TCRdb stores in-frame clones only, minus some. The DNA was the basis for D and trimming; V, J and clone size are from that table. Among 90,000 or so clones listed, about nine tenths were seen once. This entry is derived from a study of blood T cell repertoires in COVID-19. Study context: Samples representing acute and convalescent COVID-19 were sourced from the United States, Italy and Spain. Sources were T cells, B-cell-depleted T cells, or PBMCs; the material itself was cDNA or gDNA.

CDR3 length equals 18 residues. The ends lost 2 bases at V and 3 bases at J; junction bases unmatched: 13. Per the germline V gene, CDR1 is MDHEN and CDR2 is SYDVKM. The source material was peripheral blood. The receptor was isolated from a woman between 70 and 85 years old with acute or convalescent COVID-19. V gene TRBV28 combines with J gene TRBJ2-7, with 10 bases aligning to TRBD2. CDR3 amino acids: CASSLTLGLAEWSYEQYF. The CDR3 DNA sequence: TGTGCCAGCAGTTTAACCCTTGGACTAGCGGAGTGGAGCTACGAGCAGTACTTC.